Below, one T cell receptor (beta chain) is given with its context. Antigen specificity is unknown. This entry belongs to a study of cytomegalovirus exposure and HLA in healthy donors. With 60 Vbeta and 13 Jbeta primers, the PCR was carried out. Sequenced by immunoSEQ multiplex PCR; TCRdb stores in-frame clones only, minus some. The sample includes about 160,000 clones, roughly 85% of them seen just once. Overall study findings and caveats: Fewer N-insertions (relative to the roughly 610-donor mean) were reportedly seen in an Asian-associated ancestry cluster in a later analysis. Most likely, a cluster of highly shared sequence variants arose as a sequencing artifact. TCR association rates varied by HLA locus in a later analysis, with DRB1 highest and HLA-C lowest.

The CDR3 is 17 amino acids. Germline lookup yields CDR1 MDHEN and CDR2 SYDVKM. V lost 2 bases to trimming and J lost 1 base; unmatched junction nucleotides: 8. This TCR came from a man between 18 and 29 years old in good health and CMV-seropositive. Source material: PBMCs. This chain uses TRBV28 with TRBJ1-3; 7 bases line up with TRBD1. The CDR3 here is CASSLNPRGRSGNTIYF. CDR3 DNA: TGTGCCAGCAGTTTAAATCCAAGGGGGCGGTCTGGAAACACCATATATTTT. Together with reference TRBV28 and TRBJ1-3, the CDR3 gives the full variable domain: DVKVTQSSRYLVKRTGEKVFLECVQDMDHENMFWYRQDPGLGLRLIYFSYDVKMKEKGDIPEGYSVSREKKERFSLILESASTNQTSMYLCASSLNPRGRSGNTIYFGEGSWLTVV.